This is a list of T cell receptor beta chains from one sample in a study of OX40 agonist ivuxolimab in advanced cancers. The table came from immunoSEQ multiplex PCR; TCRdb's copy has only in-frame clones and leaves some out. Of tens of thousands of clones in the sample, 92% are singletons; the top ten hold 0.55% to 0.75%. This material consisted of CD4+ or CD8+ T cells sorted from blood, taken in a trial of the OX40 agonist ivuxolimab. Receptor source: an adult with an advanced solid tumor such as melanoma, head and neck, liver or kidney cancer. The CDR3 runs from the conserved cysteine through the conserved F or W. Fields, in order: CDR3 length, J gene, V gene, clone size, D gene, CDR3 DNA, CDR3 protein. A D gene is named only where the DNA matches it firmly. Part of the rows lack a size; the others show once, few, many or a class for expanded clones.

13	TRBJ2-4	TRBV6-1	.	TRBD1	TGTTCAGCCGGGGACAGGGGTAAAAGCATTCAGTACTTC	CSAGDRGKSIQYF
13	TRBJ1-4	TRBV9	.	.	TGTGCCAGCAATTCGGGGACGGATGAAAAACTGTTTTTT	CASNSGTDEKLFF
15	TRBJ1-3	TRBV10-3	.	.	TGTGCCATCAGTGCAGGGCCGGCTAATGGAAACACCATATATTTT	CAISAGPANGNTIYF
11	TRBJ1-2	TRBV20-1	.	.	TGCAGTGCCCTAAGTCACCTTGGCTACACCTTC	CSALSHLGYTF
16	TRBJ2-5	TRBV14	.	.	TGTGCCAGCAGCCAAGTGGGGGGACCGTCCCAAGAGACCCAGTACTTC	CASSQVGGPSQETQYF
13	TRBJ2-3	TRBV7-3	.	TRBD2	TGTGCCAGCAGCCCCGGAGCGGGAGATCGCCAGTATTTT	CASSPGAGDRQYF
16	TRBJ2-2	TRBV5-4	.	TRBD1	TGTGCCAGCAGCTTGGGGGACAGGGGAGTGGGCGGGGAGCTGTTTTTT	CASSLGDRGVGGELFF
16	TRBJ1-1	TRBV15	.	.	TGTGCCACCAGCCCGGGGGCGCAGAATATGAACACTGAAGCTTTCTTT	CATSPGAQNMNTEAFF
16	TRBJ2-7	TRBV19	.	TRBD1	TGTGCCAGTAGTCGTACCCCCCAGGGGGCGCCGGGGGAGCAGTACTTC	CASSRTPQGAPGEQYF
19	TRBJ2-1	TRBV11-3	.	TRBD1	TGTGCCAGCAGCTCCTTAGGGACAGGGGGCGCGGCAGGGTACAATGAGCAGTTCTTC	CASSSLGTGGAAGYNEQFF
14	TRBJ2-3	TRBV7-3	.	.	TGTGCCAGCAGTCCGGGACTCCCAGCAGATACGCAGTATTTT	CASSPGLPADTQYF
18	TRBJ2-2	TRBV11-1	.	TRBD2	TGTGCCAGCAGCCACCTAACTAGCGGAGGGGCGAACACCGGGGAGCTGTTTTTT	CASSHLTSGGANTGELFF
15	TRBJ1-3	TRBV5-5	.	.	TGTGCCAGCAGCTTCTTGGGGAGGGCCGAAAACACCATATATTTT	CASSFLGRAENTIYF
16	TRBJ1-4	TRBV4-1	.	.	TGCGCCAGCATCCATATACCCACTGCAACTAATGAAAAACTGTTTTTT	CASIHIPTATNEKLFF
15	TRBJ1-5	TRBV7-9	.	.	TGTGCCAGCAGCTACGGGACTCATAGCAATCAGCCCCAGCATTTT	CASSYGTHSNQPQHF
13	TRBJ2-1	TRBV30	once	TRBD1	TGTGCCTGGAGTGTACCCGGTAGGGACAGGCAGTTCTTC	CAWSVPGRDRQFF